This TCR beta chain was captured by sequencing in a study of blood T cell repertoires in COVID-19. Study-level background: Sites across the United States, Italy and Spain contributed samples from acute and convalescent COVID-19. From T cells, B-cell-depleted T cells, or PBMCs came the material, which was cDNA or gDNA.

V lost 4 bases and J lost 2, with 14 bases in between. This CDR3 contains 15 residues. Germline V gene sequence: CDR1 SGHAT, CDR2 FQDESV (reference sequence). The assay was immunoSEQ multiplex PCR, and TCRdb's table has in-frame clones only and misses some. This table holds 150,000 to 200,000 clones, 75% to 85% found once. Sequencing was carried out using peripheral blood. The source is a man in his 60s with acute or convalescent COVID-19. The gene calls are TRBV11-1 and TRBJ1-1; tentatively, D is TRBD1 (6 bases). The CDR3 loop reads CASSYRTDINTEAFF. CDR3 nucleotides: TGTGCCAGCAGCTATAGGACAGACATTAACACTGAAGCTTTCTTT.